Presented here are 8 T cell receptor beta chains from one specimen sequenced in a study of Japanese encephalitis immunity and Zika vaccine responses. Peptide pools at about 0.96 ug/mL each stimulated CFSE-labeled PBMCs over a 6-day culture. TCRdb called the 5' RACE reads again in MiXCR, with one record for every CDR3 protein. The sample holds about 320 distinct CDR3 sequences; less than 3.5% are singletons and the top ten take roughly 46%. The sample here was antigen-activated CD8+ T cells from blood, cultured, taken during a Zika inactivated vaccine study. These receptors were collected from an adult man who received an inactivated Zika virus vaccine.

There are many counts of this clonotype. The chain links TRBV6-5 to TRBJ2-3; the D gene is possibly TRBD1 (6 bases). The germline gives CDR1 MNHEY, CDR2 SVGAGI. The CDR3 extends over 17 amino acids. Trimming left V 2 bases short and J 2 bases short, with 17 bases between. The DNA for the CDR3 is TGTGCCAGCAGTTACGGGGCGATGGGGGCACTCACAGATACGCAGTATTTT. It yields the protein CASSYGAMGALTDTQYF.

The chain couples TRBV4-1 to TRBJ2-7; 7 nucleotides line up with TRBD1. The CDR3 has 14 amino acids. The germline gives CDR1 MGHRA, CDR2 YSYEKL. V shed 0 bases and J 3 bases; nucleotides not matched to a gene: 2. The CDR3 loop is CASSQETGRYEQYF. The CDR3 nucleotides read TGCGCCAGCAGCCAAGAGACAGGGCGCTACGAGCAGTACTTC.

This clonotype counts as large (0.1 to 1%). This chain uses TRBV5-5 with TRBJ1-1; D not certain. This CDR3 region has 13 residues. The V gene's germline CDR1 is SGHKS and CDR2 YYEKEE (reference sequence). With 4 bases removed from V and 1 base from J, the gap between germline ends came to 8 bases. CDR3 DNA: TGTGCCAGCAGCCCGGACGGGAACACTGAAGCTTTCTTT. Its protein is CASSPDGNTEAFF.

By its share, this clonotype is large (0.1 to 1%). J is TRBJ1-5 and V is TRBV7-8; the D gene is possibly TRBD1 (6 bases). The CDR3 length is 14 residues. Per germline, CDR1 SGHVS and CDR2 FQNEAQ. V lost 5 bases and J lost 6, with 14 bases in between. The CDR3 DNA reads as TGTGCCAGCAGCGACGGCGGGGGGGCTCAGCCCCAGCATTTT. Protein: CASSDGGGAQPQHF. Supplemented by reference TRBV7-8 and TRBJ1-5, the full variable domain reads GAGVSQSPRYKVAKRGQDVALRCDPISGHVSLFWYQQALGQGPEFLTYFQNEAQLDKSGLPSDRFFAERPEGSVSTLKIQRTQQEDSAVYLCASSDGGGAQPQHFGDGTRLSIL.

This clonotype ranks as medium-sized. V usage is TRBV28 and J usage is TRBJ2-7; D remains unclear. This CDR3 has 12 amino acids. CDR1 and CDR2 (germline): MDHEN, SYDVKM. Trimming removed 3 bases at V and 0 bases at J, with 3 bases between. This CDR3 is CASSFSSYEQYF. DNA for the CDR3: TGTGCCAGCAGTTTCAGCTCCTACGAGCAGTACTTC.

Judged by abundance, this clonotype is medium-sized. The V gene is TRBV4-3, the J gene TRBJ2-7, with D perhaps matching TRBD1 (5 bases). This CDR3 spans 13 amino acids. With 1 base removed from V and 1 base from J, the gap between germline ends came to 5 bases. Germline CDR1 LGHNA, CDR2 YSLEER. The CDR3 bases are TGCGCCAGCAGCCAAGCAGGGTCCTACGAGCAGTACTTC. Its translation: CASSQAGSYEQYF.

By frequency in the sample, this clonotype is large (0.1 to 1%). The gene calls are TRBV6-6 and TRBJ2-7; TRBD2 agrees at 10 bases. The CDR3 is 15 amino acids. V was clipped by 6 bases and J by 2 bases; unmatched bases: 7. CDR1 and CDR2 from the germline V gene are MNHNY and SVGAGI (reference sequence). CDR3: CASRATSGVPYEQYF. The CDR3 region has the DNA TGTGCCAGCAGGGCTACTAGCGGGGTTCCCTACGAGCAGTACTTC.

The table lists this clonotype with many counts. The chain has TRBV10-1 and TRBJ2-3; D may be TRBD2 (5 bases). V gave up 2 bases and J gave up 5 bases, with 5 bases separating them. Germline V gene lookup returns CDR1 WNHNN and CDR2 SYGVQD (reference sequence). This CDR3 is 12 amino acids long. The CDR3: CASSEGGDTQYF. CDR3 sequence (DNA): TGCGCCAGCAGTGAGGGAGGAGATACGCAGTATTTT.